The 8 T cell receptor beta chains reported below all come from one sample, sequenced in a study of beta chain features in type 1 diabetes. Notes on the study in general: TCRB CDR3 length was moderately but significantly reduced in all four CD4+ subsets of Type 1 diabetes patients.

Antigens for these TCRs are unknown. As every portion of the isolated RNA was reverse transcribed, the sequencing read expressed TCRB transcripts. The assay was immunoSEQ multiplex PCR, and TCRdb's table has in-frame clones only and misses some. This table has around 600,000 clones, 9.5% to 15% appearing once. The sequenced sample was naive CD4+ T cells from blood. The receptors were sampled from a man aged 25 to 40 with type 1 diabetes.

V and J are TRBV5-1 and TRBJ1-4, with D tentatively TRBD1 (5 bases). CDR1 and CDR2 (germline): SGHRS, YFSETQ. Trimming stripped 4 bases from V and 4 bases from J, with 17 bases between. This CDR3 spans 16 amino acids. The CDR3, as DNA: TGCGCCAGCAGCACCCTCTCGGGAGGGGATAATGAAAAACTGTTTTTT. Translated: CASSTLSGGDNEKLFF.

The chain joins TRBV10-3 to TRBJ2-3, with D perhaps TRBD1 (6 bases). V lost 6 bases and J 0 bases, leaving 10 bases between the germline ends. CDR3 length: 14 residues. Germline loops: CDR1 ENHRY, CDR2 SYGVKD. The CDR3 nucleotides are TGTGCCATCAGCCAGGGGCAGAGCACAGATACGCAGTATTTT. This encodes CAISQGQSTDTQYF.

This clone showed up just a few times. The rearrangement joins TRBV20-1 to TRBJ2-4; no reliable D call. V gave up 3 bases and J gave up 8 bases, with 8 bases separating them. In germline, CDR1 is DFQATT, CDR2 SNEGSKA (reference sequence). The CDR3 extends over 11 amino acids. Written as DNA, the CDR3 is TGCAGTGCTAGGTGGACCCACATTCAGTACTTC. Protein: CSARWTHIQYF.

This clone turned up a few times. The chain couples TRBV4-3 to TRBJ2-5, with D perhaps matching TRBD1 (5 bases). The germline V gene has CDR1 LGHNA and CDR2 YSLEER. The CDR3 totals 15 residues. Trimming stripped 4 bases from V and 2 bases from J, with 14 bases between. The CDR3 protein is CASSLSAGRQETQYF. CDR3 DNA sequence: TGCGCCAGCAGCCTAAGTGCAGGGCGGCAAGAGACCCAGTACTTC.

The rearrangement joins TRBV5-4 to TRBJ2-3; the match to TRBD2 covers 8 bases. Germline V lookup: CDR1 SGHNT, CDR2 YYREEE (reference sequence). The CDR3 runs 15 residues. V lost 3 bases to trimming and J lost 14 bases; unmatched junction nucleotides: 17. DNA of the CDR3: TGTGCCAGCAGCTGGGAAGCGGGGGCCCCAAGTCTCTTGTATTTT. Translation: CASSWEAGAPSLLYF.

The chain employs TRBV6-4 and TRBJ1-5; D not resolved. CDR1 is MRHNA and CDR2 is SNTAGT in the germline V gene. This CDR3 contains 16 residues. Trimming took off 0 bases at V and 2 bases at J, with 11 bases between the two ends. CDR3 bases: TGTGCCAGCAGTGACTCAGATATACGGGGCAATCAGCCCCAGCATTTT. Amino acid sequence: CASSDSDIRGNQPQHF.

The chain recombines TRBV6-6 with TRBJ1-2; D uncertain. V was cut by 4 bases and J by 3 bases, with 9 bases left in between. Germline CDR1 and CDR2: MNHNY and SVGAGI (reference sequence). The CDR3 sequence is 13 residues long. CDR3 in DNA: TGTGCCAGCAGTTCCGGATTGGACTATGGCTACACCTTC. Protein: CASSSGLDYGYTF.

The chain couples TRBV5-1 to TRBJ2-1; TRBD2 agrees at 8 bases. Germline values: CDR1 SGHRS, CDR2 YFSETQ. The V and J ends lost 0 bases and 10 bases, in that order; junction bases with no gene match: 15. The CDR3 loop spans 17 amino acids. The CDR3 loop is CASSLATLSDSGTEQFF. The CDR3 DNA is TGCGCCAGCAGCTTGGCCACCCTCAGTGATAGCGGGACCGAGCAGTTCTTC.